This TCR beta chain is drawn from a study of tissue T cells after allogeneic stem cell transplantation. This clone appeared a few times. Its antigen is unidentified. The gene names given are mouse names. The read falls 1 residue short of the CDR3 end, and the missing part is taken from the germline J gene. Between the trimmed V and J ends, which lost 5 bases and 1 base, there was a span of 6 bases. The germline V gene has CDR1 LGHDT and CDR2 YNNKQL (reference sequence). The CDR3 sequence is 13 residues long. Sequencing of TCRbeta CDR3 at survey depth gave sequences and template counts. Only in-frame clones appear in the TCRdb table, and some are missing; sequencing was by immunoSEQ multiplex PCR. The sample lists several thousand clones, more than 25% seen once, with 6.7% in the top ten. The time point denotes: mouse harvest day 14 after allogeneic transplant. Tail vein injection delivered 10^7 T-cell-depleted bone marrow cells and 10^6 splenic CD5+ T cells. B6 (H2b) cells into BALB/c (H2d) mice; tissues taken at day 7 or 14.

Broader study findings: TCR repertoires tracked anatomic similarity, regardless of disease or transplant status.

The origin of this receptor is a female BALB/c mouse given C57BL/6 T cells with graft-versus-host disease after an allogeneic hematopoietic cell transplant. The chain combines TRBV4 with TRBJ2-1; D ambiguous. Sequencing used skin. The DNA read from the CDR3 is TGTGCCAGCAGCCGGGGAAACTATGCTGAGCAGTTC. Amino acids: CASSRGNYAEQF. The entire CDR3 reads CASSRGNYAEQFF.